One sample yielded the 25 T cell receptor beta chains listed below, sequenced in a study of CD8 T cells in Susac syndrome. RNA, at about 0.5 to 1 ug, was reverse transcribed with random hexamers. TCRdb ran MiXCR on the immunoSEQ multiplex PCR reads and lists one entry per CDR3 protein. The sample lists approximately 150,000 distinct CDR3 sequences; around 93% were seen once. Sequencing input: CD4+ T cells from PBMCs. The receptors come from a human donor in good health.

This clonotype was picked up one time. The V call is TRBV19, the J call TRBJ1-6; D is uncertain. Germline CDR1 and CDR2: LNHDA and SQIVND (reference sequence). The CDR3 is 12 amino acids. V was trimmed by 6 bases and J by 9 bases, leaving 9 bases between them. CDR3 nucleotides: TGTGCCAGTAGGCTGCTGGGTTCACCCCTCCACTTT. The encoded protein is CASRLLGSPLHF.

Here the CDR3 DNA reads TGTGCCAGCAGTGAAACCACAGGGAATCAGCCCCAGCATTTT. Residues: CASSETTGNQPQHF. The chain has TRBV2 and TRBJ1-5; the D gene is possibly TRBD1 (6 bases). This CDR3 has 14 amino acids. Germline values: CDR1 SNHLY, CDR2 FYNNEI. V was trimmed by 2 bases and J by 4 bases, leaving 9 bases between them.

The chain recombines TRBV4-1 with TRBJ1-2; D is unresolved. Germline values: CDR1 MGHRA, CDR2 YSYEKL. Trimming left V 2 bases short and J 0 bases short, with 16 bases between. The CDR3 is 17 residues long. The DNA of the CDR3 is TGCGCCAGCAGCCAAAGTGTGGTCGAGTGGACTAACTATGGCTACACCTTC. It specifies CASSQSVVEWTNYGYTF.

The V call is TRBV5-1, the J call TRBJ2-5; D is uncertain. The CDR3 runs 15 residues. Germline loops: CDR1 SGHRS, CDR2 YFSETQ. Trimming pared 3 bases from V and 3 bases from J, leaving 15 bases between. The CDR3 DNA is TGCGCCAGCAGCTCGCAACCGGGTCGCGAAGAGACCCAGTACTTC. It translates to CASSSQPGREETQYF.

The rearrangement joins TRBV5-8 to TRBJ1-2; TRBD1 aligns across 7 bases. V was pared by 4 bases and J by 0 bases, with 6 bases of the junction left unmatched. CDR1 SGHTS and CDR2 YDEGEE come from the germline V gene. This CDR3 is 15 amino acids long. The CDR3 DNA is TGTGCCAGCAGCCTGGGGACAGAGCCTAACTATGGCTACACCTTC. It yields the protein CASSLGTEPNYGYTF. The entire variable domain, with the rest obtained from reference TRBV5-8 and TRBJ1-2, is as follows: EAGVTQSPTHLIKTRGQQATLRCSPISGHTSVYWYQQALGLGLQFLLWYDEGEERNRGNFPPRFSGRQFPNYSSELNVNALELEDSALYLCASSLGTEPNYGYTFGSGTRLTVV.

The chain combines TRBV30 with TRBJ2-6; the D is unclear. Germline values: CDR1 GTSNPN, CDR2 SVGIG (reference sequence). The CDR3 covers 13 residues. V was shortened by 5 bases and J by 0 bases, with 5 bases between the two germline ends. CDR3 amino acids: CAWDISGANVLTF. The CDR3 DNA is TGTGCCTGGGACATCTCTGGGGCCAACGTCCTGACTTTC. Looking up the rest from reference TRBV30 and TRBJ2-6 gives the full variable domain: SQTIHQWPATLVQPVGSPLSLECTVEGTSNPNLYWYRQAAGRGLQLLFYSVGIGQISSEVPQNLSASRPQDRQFILSSKKLLLSDSGFYLCAWDISGANVLTFGAGSRLTVL.

This rearrangement joins TRBV27 to TRBJ2-7; no clear D gene. Trimming stripped 2 bases from V and 2 bases from J, with 10 bases between. The length of the CDR3 is 14 residues. Germline assignment: CDR1 MNHEY and CDR2 SMNVEV (reference sequence). CDR3 residues: CASSLGHTTYEQYF. Written as DNA, the CDR3 is TGTGCCAGCAGTTTAGGCCACACTACCTACGAGCAGTACTTC.

The chain combines TRBV20-1 with TRBJ1-2; D remains unclear. V gave up 8 bases and J gave up 0 bases, with 10 bases separating them. There are 12 residues in the CDR3. Germline CDR1 reads DFQATT; CDR2 reads SNEGSKA (reference sequence). The CDR3 sequence is CSSTQTNYGYTF. DNA of the CDR3: TGCAGTTCCACCCAGACTAACTATGGCTACACCTTC.

The chain uses TRBV28 and TRBJ1-5; no definite D call. Trimming shortened V by 5 bases and J by 0 bases, and 8 bases separated the two germline ends. This CDR3 comprises 14 residues. The germline gives CDR1 MDHEN, CDR2 SYDVKM. The CDR3, as DNA: TGTGCCAGCAGTCCCCCGTATAGCAATCAGCCCCAGCATTTT. It specifies CASSPPYSNQPQHF.

The CDR3 region has the DNA TGCGCCAGCAGCCAAGCCGCCAGGGTCTCTGGAAACACCATATATTTT. It encodes CASSQAARVSGNTIYF. The rearrangement joins TRBV4-1 to TRBJ1-3; tentatively, D is TRBD1 (5 bases). In germline, CDR1 is MGHRA, CDR2 YSYEKL. V was shortened by 1 base and J by 0 bases, with 10 bases between the two germline ends. CDR3 size: 16 residues.

The rearrangement joins TRBV6-5 to TRBJ2-7, with TRBD2 matching over 7 bases. V lost 6 bases and J lost 4; bases outside the gene matches: 12. The CDR3 is 15 residues long. Germline V CDR1 and CDR2: MNHEY, SVGAGI. CDR3 sequence reads: CASSPVAGADYEQYF. Written as DNA, the CDR3 is TGTGCCAGCAGCCCAGTAGCGGGTGCCGATTACGAGCAGTACTTC.

V usage is TRBV24-1 and J usage is TRBJ2-1, with 15 bases matching TRBD2. The V gene's germline CDR1 is KGHDR and CDR2 SFDVKD. V trimming: 1 base; J trimming: 8 bases; junction bases outside the gene matches: 5. This CDR3 has 17 amino acids. CDR3 region: CATSDFGTSGGLDEQFF. The CDR3 nucleotides read TGTGCCACCAGTGATTTCGGGACTAGCGGGGGGCTGGATGAGCAGTTCTTC.

The chain carries TRBV6-5 and TRBJ1-6; 7 nucleotides line up with TRBD1. The CDR3 is made up of 15 amino acids. The V gene's germline CDR1 is MNHEY and CDR2 SVGAGI. V lost 4 bases, J lost 13 bases, and 13 bases stayed unmatched. The CDR3 nucleotides read TGTGCCAGCAGTTTAGACAGGGCCGGACACGGTCCCCTCCACTTT. Protein sequence: CASSLDRAGHGPLHF.

The CDR3 spells CASSSQGRVETQYF. CDR3 in DNA: TGTGCCAGCAGCTCCCAGGGGCGGGTAGAGACCCAGTACTTC. V and J are TRBV7-2 and TRBJ2-5, with TRBD1 as a possible D gene (6 bases). CDR3 size: 14 residues. Trimming cost V 4 bases and J 4 bases, with 13 bases left between them. CDR1 is SGHTA, CDR2 FQGNSA, per germline.

This clonotype appeared a few times. The chain employs TRBV7-9 and TRBJ2-7; D ambiguous. Trimming took off 2 bases at V and 1 base at J, with 3 bases between the two ends. Germline CDR1 is SEHNR and CDR2 is FQNEAQ (reference sequence). This CDR3 has 12 residues. The chain's CDR3 is CASSLQSYEQYF. The CDR3 region has the DNA TGTGCCAGCAGCTTACAATCCTACGAGCAGTACTTC.

V gene TRBV9 combines with J gene TRBJ1-1, with 8 bases matching TRBD1. V shed 4 bases and J 5 bases; nucleotides not matched to a gene: 22. The CDR3 loop spans 19 amino acids. Looked up from germline, CDR1 is SGDLS and CDR2 is YYNGEE. In DNA form, the CDR3 reads TGTGCCAGCAGCCCACCAAGCCCAGGGGGCGGTAGTCGGTGGACTGAAGCTTTCTTT. It yields the protein CASSPPSPGGGSRWTEAFF. Full variable domain (missing parts from reference TRBV9 and TRBJ1-1): DSGVTQTPKHLITATGQRVTLRCSPRSGDLSVYWYQQSLDQGLQFLIQYYNGEERAKGNILERFSAQQFPDLHSELNLSSLELGDSALYFCASSPPSPGGGSRWTEAFFGQGTRLTVV.

The chain employs TRBV29-1 and TRBJ1-4, with unresolved D. The CDR3 has 16 residues. The germline CDR1 and CDR2 sequences are SQVTM and ANQGSEA. The germline V and J ends were trimmed by 1 base and 3 bases, with 15 bases remaining between them. The CDR3 loop reads CSVEAPDGAANEKLFF. The CDR3 nucleotides read TGCAGCGTTGAAGCCCCGGACGGCGCGGCTAATGAAAAACTGTTTTTT.

The chain combines TRBV24-1 with TRBJ1-4; 10 nucleotides line up with TRBD1. This CDR3 has 20 amino acids. CDR1 and CDR2 (germline): KGHDR, SFDVKD. V gave up 3 bases and J gave up 0 bases; unmatched junction bases: 12. The CDR3, as DNA: TGTGCCACCAGTGATCCCATCGACAGGGGGCGATTTGCAACTAATGAAAAACTGTTTTTT. This translates into CATSDPIDRGRFATNEKLFF.

The chain uses TRBV18 and TRBJ1-3, with no clear D. The V and J ends lost 3 bases and 0 bases respectively, with 6 bases between them. The CDR3 has 14 residues. Per germline, CDR1 KGHSH and CDR2 LQKENI. DNA of the CDR3: TGTGCCAGCTCACCGGCAGACTCTGGAAACACCATATATTTT. It specifies CASSPADSGNTIYF.

The chain employs TRBV20-1 and TRBJ1-2; possible D gene TRBD1, 6 bases. Germline V lookup: CDR1 DFQATT, CDR2 SNEGSKA (reference sequence). Trimming removed 4 bases at V and 4 bases at J, with 13 bases between. The CDR3 is 13 amino acids. The CDR3 loop reads CSAKLQGTYGYTF. DNA for the CDR3: TGCAGTGCTAAACTCCAGGGGACCTATGGCTACACCTTC.

This clonotype was detected only once. This chain connects TRBV18 to TRBJ2-7, with D perhaps matching TRBD1 (6 bases). This CDR3 is built from 16 residues. The V gene's germline CDR1 is KGHSH and CDR2 LQKENI. The ends were cut back, 3 bases at V and 0 bases at J, with 15 bases in the middle. CDR3 in amino acids: CASSPAGDTSSYEQYF. The DNA of the CDR3 is TGTGCCAGCTCACCTGCCGGGGACACGAGCTCCTACGAGCAGTACTTC. The variable domain in full, completed from reference TRBV18 and TRBJ2-7, reads NAGVMQNPRHLVRRRGQEARLRCSPMKGHSHVYWYRQLPEEGLKFMVYLQKENIIDESGMPKERFSAEFPKEGPSILRIQQVVRGDSAAYFCASSPAGDTSSYEQYFGPGTRLTVT.

The V call is TRBV5-4, the J call TRBJ2-5; D is unclear. Germline V gene lookup returns CDR1 SGHNT and CDR2 YYREEE (reference sequence). The CDR3 has 14 residues. Trimming took off 0 bases at V and 4 bases at J, with 10 bases between the two ends. In nucleotides, the CDR3 is TGTGCCAGCAGCTTGGGACTTTTGGGAGAGACCCAGTACTTC. This codes for CASSLGLLGETQYF.

The chain has TRBV13 and TRBJ1-1, with TRBD1 matching 7 bases. Germline V CDR1 and CDR2: PRHDT, FYEKMQ (reference sequence). The CDR3 contains 14 residues. V dropped 6 bases and J dropped 5; count of bases not matched to a gene: 9. DNA for the CDR3: TGTGCCAGCAGTAACGACAGGGCGGGTACTGAAGCTTTCTTT. Translation gives CASSNDRAGTEAFF.

The DNA for the CDR3 is TGTGCCAGCAGCTTACAGGGAAGCAGCTACACCTTC. Translating it yields CASSLQGSSYTF. The chain recombines TRBV11-2 with TRBJ1-2, with D perhaps TRBD1 (5 bases). CDR1 and CDR2 from the germline V gene are SGHAT and FQNNGV. V gave up 2 bases and J gave up 9 bases, with 10 bases separating them. The CDR3 length is 12 residues. Complete variable domain (other parts from reference TRBV11-2 and TRBJ1-2): EAGVAQSPRYKIIEKRQSVAFWCNPISGHATLYWYQQILGQGPKLLIQFQNNGVVDDSQLPKDRFSAERLKGVDSTLKIQPAKLEDSAVYLCASSLQGSSYTFGSGTRLTVV.

This chain joins TRBV3-1 and TRBJ2-7; tentatively, D is TRBD2 (6 bases). Trimming shortened V by 0 bases and J by 6 bases, and 9 bases separated the two germline ends. Germline CDR1 and CDR2: LGHDT and YNNKEL (reference sequence). The CDR3 has 13 amino acids. The CDR3 sequence: CASSQEGGGEQYF. Written as DNA, the CDR3 is TGTGCCAGCAGCCAAGAGGGAGGTGGCGAGCAGTACTTC.